This TCR beta chain was recorded in a study of siplizumab effects on memory and regulatory T cells. The study, taken as a whole, reports: Unstimulated subsets accounted for the mapping of only a minor share of the clones that were alloreactive. The Treg-derived share of mappable alloreactive CD4+ clones averaged 68.8% with siplizumab and 26.9% in controls.

V lost 4 bases, J lost 7 bases, and 10 bases lay in between. CDR3 size: 11 residues. Germline values: CDR1 DFQATT, CDR2 SNEGSKA (reference sequence). The data were produced by immunoSEQ multiplex PCR, yet TCRdb's version contains in-frame clones alone and is incomplete. Among about 110,000 clones listed, 90% to 95% were seen once. As regards this clone: Its target is not known.

Sample: Tregs sorted from blood. The sequence was obtained from a human donor in good health. This chain links TRBV20-1 with TRBJ1-2; D is undetermined. CDR3 sequence: CSATGSSGYTF. CDR3 DNA: TGCAGTGCTACGGGATCGTCTGGCTACACCTTC.